This T cell receptor (beta chain) was found in a study of blood T cell repertoires in COVID-19 (dated by TCRdb to the early 2020s). As for the study more broadly: Samples covering the acute and convalescent phases of COVID-19 were provided by collaborators in the United States, Italy and Spain. Deeply sampled blood TCRbeta repertoires from subjects exposed to, actively infected with, or recovered from COVID-19 were included in the dataset. The prospective study material was composed of cDNA or gDNA derived from T cells, B-cell-depleted T cells, or PBMCs. A de-identified subject ID, COVID-19 status, age in years and sex were almost always included in the sample metadata. The repertoires were released in a freely available public database intended as a resource for research on the immune response to SARS-CoV-2. The samples were drawn from the first 160 participants of the ongoing ImmuneRACE study and from 950 to 1,500 subjects provided by 6 global collaborators. Where available, HLA class I and class II types were taken from metadata supplied by the sample provider and were not determined by assay-based typing. What the authors observed across the whole study: The quantity of clinical and demographic metadata differed by source and by participant and was supplied without curation.

Whole blood was collected in K2EDTA tubes by collaborating institutions according to the institutions' own protocols. For TCRbeta analysis, collaborators shipped samples in one of three forms: frozen whole blood, isolated PBMCs, or DNA extracted from either of those sample types. TCRbeta CDR3 regions were amplified from genomic DNA using the immunoSEQ Assay, a bias-controlled multiplex PCR. Concerning the study's data processing: Within the assay, amplification of reference gene primers was used to estimate how many nucleated cells each sample contained. To quantify the absolute abundance of each unique TCRbeta CDR3 rearrangement, sequence reads were collapsed and filtered. For each sample, productive Simpson clonality was calculated as the square root of Simpson's diversity index over productive rearrangements. The source is immuneACCESS, and TCRdb retained only in-frame sequences with V and J called. Part of the clones is not carried over; for the studies checked, unresolved V genes explain less than half of this, and the remainder is unexplained. V and J calls and clone size are given by that table; D and trimming were obtained from the DNA. The sample data list some 110,000 clones, and roughly 84% of these were observed just once. The ten top clones hold roughly 1.4% of the sample.

This clone was observed once. The antigen this receptor binds is unknown. The germline gene is not matched at one end of the junction; a read error may be the cause. The germline V gene sets CDR1 to MDHEN and CDR2 to SYDVKM. The cysteine opens and the phenylalanine closes a CDR3 of 17 amino acids. Only the CDR3 region is kept as DNA, spanning 51 bases read in frame from base 1. The V and J segments used are TRBV28 and TRBJ2-1; TRBD2 fits 8 bases in the junction. The receptor comes from a man aged 35-49 years with acute or convalescent COVID-19. Sequencing was carried out using peripheral blood. CDR3 protein: CASSLSLGSGSYNGQFF. The sequence in DNA is TGTGCCAGCAGTTTATCTTTAGGCAGCGGGAGTTACAATGGGCAGTTCTTC.